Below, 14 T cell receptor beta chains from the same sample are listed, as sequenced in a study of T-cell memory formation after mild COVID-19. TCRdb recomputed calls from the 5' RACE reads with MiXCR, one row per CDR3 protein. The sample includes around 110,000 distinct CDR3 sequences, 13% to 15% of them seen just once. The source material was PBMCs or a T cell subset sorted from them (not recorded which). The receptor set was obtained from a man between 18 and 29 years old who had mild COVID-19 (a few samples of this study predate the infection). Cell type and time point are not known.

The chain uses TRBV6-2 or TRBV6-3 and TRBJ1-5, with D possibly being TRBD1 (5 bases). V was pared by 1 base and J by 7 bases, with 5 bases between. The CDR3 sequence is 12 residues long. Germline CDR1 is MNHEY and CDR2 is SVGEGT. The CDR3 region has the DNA TGTGCCAGCAGTTACTGGGGGCAGCCCCAGCATTTT. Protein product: CASSYWGQPQHF.

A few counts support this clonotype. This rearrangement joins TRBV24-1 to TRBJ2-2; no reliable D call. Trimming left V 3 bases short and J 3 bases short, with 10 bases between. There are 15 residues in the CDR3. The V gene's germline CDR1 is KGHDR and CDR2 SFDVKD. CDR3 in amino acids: CATSDIAGHTGELFF. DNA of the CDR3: TGTGCCACCAGTGATATTGCAGGCCACACCGGGGAGCTGTTTTTT.

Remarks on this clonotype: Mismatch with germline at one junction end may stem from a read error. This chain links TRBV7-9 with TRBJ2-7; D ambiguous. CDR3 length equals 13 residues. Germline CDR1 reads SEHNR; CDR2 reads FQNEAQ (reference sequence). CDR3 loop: CANSFVGDYEQYF. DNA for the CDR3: TGTGCCAACAGCTTTGTGGGTGACTACGAGCAGTACTTC. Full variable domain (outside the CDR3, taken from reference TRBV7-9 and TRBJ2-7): DTGVSQNPRHKITKRGQNVTFRCDPISEHNRLYWYRQTLGQGPEFLTYFQNEAQLEKSRLLSDRFSAERPKGSFSTLEIQRTEQGDSAMYLCANSFVGDYEQYFGPGTRLTVT.

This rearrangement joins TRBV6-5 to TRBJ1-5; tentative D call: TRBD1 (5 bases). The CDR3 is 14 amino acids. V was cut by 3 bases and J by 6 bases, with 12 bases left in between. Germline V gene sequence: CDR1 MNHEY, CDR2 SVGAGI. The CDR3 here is CASSYQGLGQPQHF. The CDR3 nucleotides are TGTGCCAGCAGTTATCAGGGTCTTGGTCAGCCCCAGCATTTT.

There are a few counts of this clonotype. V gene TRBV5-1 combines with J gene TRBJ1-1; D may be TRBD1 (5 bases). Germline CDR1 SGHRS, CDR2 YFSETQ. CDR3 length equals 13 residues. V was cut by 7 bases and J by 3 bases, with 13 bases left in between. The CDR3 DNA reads TGCGCCAGCTGGGGAGGGGCGCACACTGAAGCTTTCTTT. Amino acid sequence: CASWGGAHTEAFF.

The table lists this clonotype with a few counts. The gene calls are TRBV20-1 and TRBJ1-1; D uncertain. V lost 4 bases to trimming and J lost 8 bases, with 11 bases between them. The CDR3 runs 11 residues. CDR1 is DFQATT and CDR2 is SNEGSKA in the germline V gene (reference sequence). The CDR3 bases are TGCAGTGCTAAGGACCACCTGGAAGCTTTCTTT. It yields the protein CSAKDHLEAFF.

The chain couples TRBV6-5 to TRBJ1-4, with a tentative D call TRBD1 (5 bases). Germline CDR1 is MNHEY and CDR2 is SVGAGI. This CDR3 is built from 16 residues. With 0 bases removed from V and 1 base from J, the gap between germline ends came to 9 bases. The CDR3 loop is CASSYSQGGTNEKLFF. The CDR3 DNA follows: TGTGCCAGCAGTTACTCCCAGGGTGGAACTAATGAAAAACTGTTTTTT.

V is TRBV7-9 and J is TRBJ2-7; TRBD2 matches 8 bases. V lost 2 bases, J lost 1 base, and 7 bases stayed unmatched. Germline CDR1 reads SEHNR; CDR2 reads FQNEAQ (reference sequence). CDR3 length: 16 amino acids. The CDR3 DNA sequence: TGTGCCAGCAGCTTAAGTGCGGGGGGCCGGTCCTACGAGCAGTACGTC. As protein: CASSLSAGGRSYEQYV.

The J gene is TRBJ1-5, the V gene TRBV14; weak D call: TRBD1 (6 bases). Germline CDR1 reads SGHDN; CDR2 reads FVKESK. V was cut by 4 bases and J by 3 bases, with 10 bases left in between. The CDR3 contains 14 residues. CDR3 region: CASSPQGTNQPQHF. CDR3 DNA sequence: TGTGCCAGCAGCCCCCAGGGGACCAATCAGCCCCAGCATTTT.

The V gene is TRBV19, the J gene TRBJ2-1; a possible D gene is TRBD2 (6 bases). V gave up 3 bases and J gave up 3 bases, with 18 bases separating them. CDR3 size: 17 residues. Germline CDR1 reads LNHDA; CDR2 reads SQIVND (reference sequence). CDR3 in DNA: TGTGCCAGTAGTATCGCCTCCGGGGGTGGAAACTACAATGAGCAGTTCTTC. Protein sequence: CASSIASGGGNYNEQFF.

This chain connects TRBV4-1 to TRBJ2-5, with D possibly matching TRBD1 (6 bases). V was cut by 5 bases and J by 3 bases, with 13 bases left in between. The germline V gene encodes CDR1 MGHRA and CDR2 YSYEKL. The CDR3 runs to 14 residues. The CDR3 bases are TGCGCCAGCAGCTGGACAGAATTTAAAGAGACCCAGTACTTC. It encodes CASSWTEFKETQYF.

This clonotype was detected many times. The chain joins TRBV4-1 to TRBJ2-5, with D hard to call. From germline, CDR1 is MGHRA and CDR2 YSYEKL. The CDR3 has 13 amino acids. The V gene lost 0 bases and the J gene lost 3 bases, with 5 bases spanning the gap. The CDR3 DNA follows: TGCGCCAGCAGCCAAGAGGGGAAAGAGACCCAGTACTTC. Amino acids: CASSQEGKETQYF.

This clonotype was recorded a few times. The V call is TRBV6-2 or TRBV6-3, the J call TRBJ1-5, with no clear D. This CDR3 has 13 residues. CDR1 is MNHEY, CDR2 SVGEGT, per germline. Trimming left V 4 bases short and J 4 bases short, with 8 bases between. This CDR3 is CASSFGENQPQHF. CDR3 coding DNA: TGTGCCAGCAGTTTCGGAGAGAATCAGCCCCAGCATTTT.

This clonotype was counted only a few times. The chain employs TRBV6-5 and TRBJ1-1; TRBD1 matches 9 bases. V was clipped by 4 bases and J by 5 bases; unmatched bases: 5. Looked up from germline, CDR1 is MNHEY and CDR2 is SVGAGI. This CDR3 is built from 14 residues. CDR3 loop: CASSLTGGRTEAFF. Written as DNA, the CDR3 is TGTGCCAGCAGTTTGACAGGGGGGAGGACTGAAGCTTTCTTT.